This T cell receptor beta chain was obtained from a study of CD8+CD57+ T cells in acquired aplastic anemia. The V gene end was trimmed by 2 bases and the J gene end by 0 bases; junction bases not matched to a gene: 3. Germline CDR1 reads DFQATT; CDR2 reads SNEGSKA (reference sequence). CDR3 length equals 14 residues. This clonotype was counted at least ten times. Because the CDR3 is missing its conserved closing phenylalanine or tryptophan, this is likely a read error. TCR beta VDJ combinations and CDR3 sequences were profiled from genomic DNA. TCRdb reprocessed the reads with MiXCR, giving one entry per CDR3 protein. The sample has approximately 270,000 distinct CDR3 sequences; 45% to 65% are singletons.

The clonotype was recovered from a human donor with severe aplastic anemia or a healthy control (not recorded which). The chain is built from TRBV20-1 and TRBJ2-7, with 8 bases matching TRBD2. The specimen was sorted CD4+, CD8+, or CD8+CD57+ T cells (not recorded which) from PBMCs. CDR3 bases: TGCAGTGCTAGACCAGCGGGGGTCTCCTACGAGCAGTACCTC. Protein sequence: CSARPAGVSYEQYL.